These 5 T cell receptor beta chains were all obtained from the same sample, sequenced in a study of T cells in Graves' hyperthyroidism and ophthalmopathy. RNA transcripts gave rise to amplified TCR beta CDR3 regions. In the first-round RT-PCR of the TCR CDR3, the HTBI primer set was used. TCRdb called the multiplex PCR reads again in MiXCR, with one record for every CDR3 protein. The sample consists of 550,000 to 650,000 distinct CDR3 sequences, approximately 15% of them appearing once. The source material was blood. The source of these receptors is a woman between 40 and 50 years old with Graves' hyperthyroidism.

In its sample, this clonotype was seen a few times. The chain has TRBV19 and TRBJ1-2; tentative D call: TRBD1 (5 bases). Germline-derived CDR1 and CDR2 are LNHDA and SQIVND (reference sequence). With 7 bases removed from V and 5 bases from J, the gap between germline ends came to 20 bases. CDR3 length: 15 amino acids. The CDR3 nucleotides read TGTGCCAGTAATCCGGGACTGGGTAGTCGGTATGGCTACACCTTC. Translation: CASNPGLGSRYGYTF.

This clonotype was counted ten times or more. The DNA for the CDR3 is TGTGCCAGCAGTTTGCCGGGGGCGAGAGATACGCAGTATTTT. It is translated as CASSLPGARDTQYF. V is TRBV28 and J is TRBJ2-3; D possibly matches TRBD1 or TRBD2 (6 bases each). The V gene's germline CDR1 is MDHEN and CDR2 SYDVKM. Trimming pared 3 bases from V and 5 bases from J, leaving 12 bases between. CDR3 size: 14 residues.

This clonotype was recorded many times. A junction end diverges from the germline sequence, so it may reflect a read error. This chain connects TRBV5-1 to TRBJ1-1, with D perhaps matching TRBD1 (5 bases). Germline CDR1 is SGHRS and CDR2 is YFSETQ. This CDR3 is built from 14 residues. The CDR3 DNA reads as TGTGCCAGCTCACCGACTGGGGGAAACACTGAAGCTTTCTTT. Amino acids: CASSPTGGNTEAFF.

This clonotype was detected ten times or more. The chain links TRBV6-1 to TRBJ1-2; tentatively, D is TRBD1 (6 bases). Trimming cost V 1 base and J 4 bases, with 13 bases left between them. This CDR3 has 15 residues. Germline CDR1 is MNHNS and CDR2 is SASEGT. The CDR3 is CASSEGGGAVYGYTF. The CDR3 DNA reads as TGTGCCAGCAGTGAAGGCGGGGGCGCGGTCTATGGCTACACCTTC.

As concerns this clonotype: This clone may be a read error of a much larger clone one base away. V is TRBV9 and J is TRBJ2-1; 11 positions match TRBD2. The J call may be in error: the DNA end matches TRBJ2-7 better. CDR3 length equals 15 residues. Germline CDR1 is SGDLS and CDR2 is YYNGEE. CDR3 DNA sequence: TGTGCCAGCAGCGTAGGACTAGCGGGAAGCAATGAGCAGTACTTC. This gives the protein CASSVGLAGSNEQYF.